This T cell receptor beta chain was captured in a study of cytomegalovirus exposure and HLA in healthy donors. CDR3 length: 17 amino acids. Germline V gene sequence: CDR1 LGHNA, CDR2 YNFKEQ. The J segment lost 4 bases and the V segment lost 0 bases, leaving 8 bases of the junction unmatched. Method: immunoSEQ multiplex PCR; TCRdb's copy keeps in-frame clones and lacks some. This sample has approximately 150,000 clones, with roughly nine tenths found just once. Overall study findings and caveats: The finding came from a later analysis; first-cohort TCR clusters tended to co-occur in the 130 or so validation repertoires.

Turning to this clone: The antigen is unknown.

Sequenced sample: PBMCs. The gene calls are TRBV4-2 and TRBJ2-2, with 7 positions matching TRBD2. This sequence was found in a woman between 18 and 29 years old in good health and CMV-seropositive. The CDR3 spells CASSQDEASGPTGELFF. The CDR3 DNA sequence: TGTGCCAGCAGCCAAGATGAGGCTAGCGGACCCACCGGGGAGCTGTTTTTT.